Shown below are 22 T cell receptor beta chains from a single sample sequenced in a study of regulatory T cells in long-lasting Graves disease (dated by TCRdb to the early 2020s). To prepare the library, multiplex PCR was applied. TCRdb records Illumina HiSeq 4000 as the sequencer. To build TCR beta libraries, CDR3 regions were amplified by Arm-PCR using iRepertoire HTBI primers. TCRdb cleaned the public reads at Q25 with fastp, built clones with MiXCR and kept in-frame beta chains. Every distinct CDR3 protein forms one entry, paired with its most common genes and DNA. For this sample there are over 300,000 distinct CDR3 sequences; around 16% appear just once. The top ten hold about 24% of the sample. The time point label here, explained by the study, means: newly diagnosed GD, antithyroid drugs for less than 3 months. For both TCR sequencing and RNA sequencing, RNA was extracted from PBMCs in TRIzol.

Sequenced material: peripheral blood mononuclear cells (PBMCs), taken at new diagnosis, from a patient treated with antithyroid drugs. The receptors here all came from a female donor with Graves disease.

The rearrangement uses TRBV3-1 and TRBJ2-1; 12 bases agree with TRBD2. Losses at the gene ends were 4 bases for V and 7 bases for J; bases not matched to a gene: 8. The length of the CDR3 is 16 residues. Germline V CDR1 and CDR2: LGHDT, YNNKEL (reference sequence). The CDR3 DNA sequence: TGTGCCAGCAGCCCATCTCTAGCGGGGGGGCTGAATGAGCAGTTCTTC. Translation gives CASSPSLAGGLNEQFF.

The sample holds a few counts of this clonotype. The chain joins TRBV25-1 to TRBJ2-1, with D possibly TRBD2 on 6 matching bases. Germline V gene lookup returns CDR1 MGHDK and CDR2 SYGVNS. The V gene lost 1 base and the J gene lost 6 bases, with 19 bases spanning the gap. The CDR3 covers 17 residues. The CDR3: CASSELGGGRKSNEQFF. CDR3 nucleotide sequence: TGTGCCAGCAGTGAATTAGGTGGGGGGAGGAAGAGCAATGAGCAGTTCTTC. The variable domain in full, completed from reference TRBV25-1 and TRBJ2-1, reads EADIYQTPRYLVIGTGKKITLECSQTMGHDKMYWYQQDPGMELHLIHYSYGVNSTEKGDLSSESTVSRIRTEHFPLTLESARPSHTSQYLCASSELGGGRKSNEQFFGPGTRLTVL.

This sequence joins TRBV12-3 or TRBV12-4 and TRBJ2-3; 11 positions match TRBD1. V lost 5 bases and J lost 5; bases outside the gene matches: 9. The CDR3 totals 16 residues. The CDR3 loop is CASSNPGTGGRDTQYF. The CDR3 DNA reads TGTGCCAGCAGTAACCCCGGGACAGGGGGTCGAGATACGCAGTATTTT.

On this clonotype: This could be a read error, since a much larger clone is one nucleotide away. The chain couples TRBV28 to TRBJ2-1; 7 nucleotides agree with TRBD1. The CDR3 spans 13 residues. J was trimmed by 15 bases and V by 5 bases; bases with no gene match: 13. Per the germline V gene, CDR1 is MDHEN and CDR2 is SYDVKM. CDR3 bases: TGTGCCAGCAGTCCCTTCAGGGAAAGGGGGCCGTTCTTC. Translation: CASSPFRERGPFF. The entire variable domain, with the rest obtained from reference TRBV28 and TRBJ2-1, is as follows: DVKVTQSSRYLVKRTGEKVFLECVQDMDHENMFWYRQDPGLGLRLIYFSYDVKMKEKGDIPEGYSVSREKKERFSLILESASTNQTSMYLCASSPFRERGPFFGPGTRLTVL.

This clonotype was counted many times. The chain couples TRBV30 to TRBJ2-3; D is unclear. The germline V and J ends were trimmed by 4 bases and 3 bases, with 17 bases remaining between them. The CDR3 contains 15 residues. Looked up from germline, CDR1 is GTSNPN and CDR2 is SVGIG (reference sequence). CDR3 DNA: TGTGCCTGGACTTCAGAGTTCCTGACGACAGATACGCAGTATTTT. This translates into CAWTSEFLTTDTQYF.

This clonotype was seen ten or more times. The DNA of the CDR3 is TGTGCCAGCAGTTACTCAGACAGAAACAATGAGCAGTTCTTC. Its protein product is CASSYSDRNNEQFF. The chain links TRBV6-5 to TRBJ2-1; perhaps TRBD1 as D (5 bases). The CDR3 is 14 residues long. V lost 0 bases and J lost 5, with 8 bases in between. Germline CDR1 is MNHEY and CDR2 is SVGAGI.

This clonotype occurred many times. This chain connects TRBV24-1 to TRBJ2-1; 7 bases align to TRBD1. CDR1 is KGHDR, CDR2 SFDVKD, per germline. Trimming cost V 2 bases and J 5 bases; bases outside gene matches: 17. This CDR3 spans 19 amino acids. The CDR3 spells CATSDYPSSRGGYHNEQFF. CDR3 DNA: TGTGCCACCAGTGATTACCCATCGAGTCGAGGGGGCTATCACAATGAGCAGTTCTTC.

The chain couples TRBV4-1 to TRBJ2-7; 8 bases align to TRBD2. This CDR3 has 15 amino acids. Germline lookup yields CDR1 MGHRA and CDR2 YSYEKL. V shed 1 base, J shed 1 base, and the junction held 3 bases outside the gene matches. The CDR3 DNA reads TGCGCCAGCAGCCAAGCGCCTAGCGGGTCCTACGAGCAGTACTTC. Its protein is CASSQAPSGSYEQYF.

This clonotype was seen repeatedly, ten times or more. The J gene is TRBJ2-7, the V gene TRBV7-2; D gene unclear. V was shortened by 5 bases and J by 5 bases, with 16 bases between the two germline ends. This CDR3 comprises 14 residues. From germline, CDR1 is SGHTA and CDR2 FQGNSA. CDR3 residues: CASSPQTRSHEQYF. The CDR3 nucleotides read TGTGCCAGCAGCCCCCAGACAAGGTCCCACGAGCAGTACTTC.

This clonotype occurred once. This may stem from a read error, because a much larger clone lies one nucleotide away. The chain couples TRBV6-2 or TRBV6-3 to TRBJ2-3; TRBD2 might be the D (6 bases). The CDR3 sequence is 13 residues long. Trimming cost V 2 bases and J 6 bases, with 9 bases left between them. Germline loops: CDR1 MNHEY, CDR2 SVGEGT. In DNA, the CDR3 is TGTGCCAGCAGTTACGCCACTAGCGATACGCAGTATTTT. Translated, it gives CASSYATSDTQYF.

This clonotype was observed a few times. This chain links TRBV15 with TRBJ1-1, with no clear D. Trimming left V 0 bases short and J 0 bases short, with 5 bases between. This CDR3 is 14 amino acids long. Germline V gene sequence: CDR1 LNHNV, CDR2 YYDKDF (reference sequence). The CDR3 nucleotides read TGTGCCACCAGCAGAGACATACTGAACACTGAAGCTTTCTTT. Translating gives CATSRDILNTEAFF.

The chain employs TRBV3-1 and TRBJ1-2; 9 nucleotides line up with TRBD1. CDR3 length equals 16 residues. Germline V lookup: CDR1 LGHDT, CDR2 YNNKEL (reference sequence). Germline trimming cut 7 bases from V and 8 bases from J; bases unmatched to any gene: 17. The CDR3 here is CASTSGGYGTGYGYTF. Written as DNA, the CDR3 is TGTGCCAGCACCTCAGGGGGGTACGGGACAGGGTACGGCTACACCTTC.

This clonotype was seen ten or more times. This chain uses TRBV15 with TRBJ2-3; a possible D gene is TRBD1 (5 bases). V shed 5 bases and J shed 2 bases, with 8 bases lying between them. Germline CDR1 is LNHNV and CDR2 is YYDKDF (reference sequence). This CDR3 comprises 13 residues. Written as DNA, the CDR3 is TGTGCCACCAGCGAAGGGGACACAGATACGCAGTATTTT. Translating it yields CATSEGDTDTQYF.

The chain combines TRBV20-1 with TRBJ1-2, with D possibly matching TRBD1 (6 bases). The germline V gene has CDR1 DFQATT and CDR2 SNEGSKA (reference sequence). This CDR3 region has 13 residues. Trimming removed 0 bases at V and 10 bases at J, with 15 bases between. The CDR3 protein is CSARDLNRVAYTF. CDR3 sequence (DNA): TGCAGTGCTAGAGATCTTAACAGGGTTGCCTACACCTTC.

The chain recombines TRBV20-1 with TRBJ2-3, with a weak D call TRBD1 (5 bases). Germline V gene data show CDR1 as DFQATT and CDR2 as SNEGSKA (reference sequence). V was shortened by 0 bases and J by 3 bases, with 16 bases between the two germline ends. The CDR3 spans 16 residues. CDR3 sequence: CSARDDGQGETDTQYF. The CDR3 DNA sequence: TGCAGTGCTAGAGACGACGGACAAGGAGAGACAGATACGCAGTATTTT.

This clonotype was detected many times. The chain couples TRBV20-1 to TRBJ2-5, with D unresolved. This CDR3 is 12 amino acids long. Germline CDR1 and CDR2: DFQATT and SNEGSKA (reference sequence). Trimming shortened V by 3 bases and J by 0 bases, and 5 bases separated the two germline ends. The CDR3 DNA sequence: TGCAGTGCTAGGGGATACCAAGAGACCCAGTACTTC. Its protein product is CSARGYQETQYF.

The V gene is TRBV2, the J gene TRBJ1-1; 8 bases line up with TRBD1. Germline CDR1 is SNHLY and CDR2 is FYNNEI. The CDR3 is made up of 14 amino acids. V gave up 6 bases and J gave up 1 base; unmatched junction bases: 4. Here the CDR3 reads CASRGDRRNTEAFF. CDR3 in DNA: TGTGCCAGCAGGGGGGACAGGCGGAACACTGAAGCTTTCTTT.

With respect to this clonotype: The junction does not match germline at one end; this may be a read error. The chain is built from TRBV12-3 or TRBV12-4 and TRBJ1-6; no definite D call. The CDR3 contains 15 residues. CDR3 nucleotide sequence: TGTGCCAGCAGTTTGGGCGAGACCTATAATTTACCCCTCCACTTT. Translation gives CASSLGETYNLPLHF.

This clonotype was counted a few times. A junction boundary mismatches the germline segment, possibly from a read error. The rearrangement joins TRBV6-2 or TRBV6-3 to TRBJ1-2; 7 nucleotides match TRBD1. This CDR3 region has 16 residues. Germline V gene lookup returns CDR1 MNHEY and CDR2 SVGEGT. The CDR3 sequence is CASGLKGRDREMSYAF. DNA for the CDR3: TGTGCCAGCGGATTGAAGGGCCGTGACAGGGAGATGAGCTACGCCTTC.

At least ten counts were recorded for this clonotype. Sequence at one end of the junction differs from germline and may be a read error. The chain couples TRBV3-1 to TRBJ1-2, with TRBD1 matching over 7 bases. Per the germline V gene, CDR1 is LGHDT and CDR2 is YNNKEL (reference sequence). The CDR3 has 15 amino acids. For the CDR3, the DNA is TGTGCCAGCAGCGAAGCCTGGGACAGTAACTATGGCTGCACCTTC. Amino acid sequence: CASSEAWDSNYGCTF.

This clonotype was seen ten or more times. The chain carries TRBV18 and TRBJ2-3; D might be TRBD1 or TRBD2, each matching 5 bases. The germline CDR1 and CDR2 sequences are KGHSH and LQKENI. V shed 0 bases and J shed 6 bases, with 13 bases lying between them. The CDR3 is 15 amino acids. The CDR3 reads CASSPPGPGQDTQYF. The CDR3, as DNA: TGTGCCAGCTCACCACCGGGACCGGGGCAGGATACGCAGTATTTT.

This clonotype was seen more than once but under ten times. The chain is built from TRBV12-3 or TRBV12-4 and TRBJ2-4, with TRBD2 as a possible D gene (5 bases). The CDR3 sequence is 17 residues long. The V end was cut by 2 bases, the J end by 5 bases, with 19 bases between. DNA of the CDR3: TGTGCCAGCAGTTTAAGTTTCGAGGGCGCCGTGGAAAACATTCAGTACTTC. It is translated as CASSLSFEGAVENIQYF.